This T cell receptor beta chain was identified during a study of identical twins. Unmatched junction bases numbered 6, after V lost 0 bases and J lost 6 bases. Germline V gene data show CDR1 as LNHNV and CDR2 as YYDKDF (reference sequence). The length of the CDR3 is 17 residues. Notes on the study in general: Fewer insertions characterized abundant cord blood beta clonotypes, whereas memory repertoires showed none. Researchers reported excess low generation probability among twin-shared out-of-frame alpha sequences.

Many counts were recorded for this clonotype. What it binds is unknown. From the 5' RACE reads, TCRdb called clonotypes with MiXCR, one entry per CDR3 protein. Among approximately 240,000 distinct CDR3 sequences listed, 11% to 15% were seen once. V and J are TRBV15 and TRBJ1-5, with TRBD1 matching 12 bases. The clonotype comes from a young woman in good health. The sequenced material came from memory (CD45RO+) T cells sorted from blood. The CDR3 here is CATSRDRGTGGIQPQHF. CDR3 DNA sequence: TGTGCCACCAGCAGAGATCGTGGGACAGGGGGCATTCAGCCCCAGCATTTT.